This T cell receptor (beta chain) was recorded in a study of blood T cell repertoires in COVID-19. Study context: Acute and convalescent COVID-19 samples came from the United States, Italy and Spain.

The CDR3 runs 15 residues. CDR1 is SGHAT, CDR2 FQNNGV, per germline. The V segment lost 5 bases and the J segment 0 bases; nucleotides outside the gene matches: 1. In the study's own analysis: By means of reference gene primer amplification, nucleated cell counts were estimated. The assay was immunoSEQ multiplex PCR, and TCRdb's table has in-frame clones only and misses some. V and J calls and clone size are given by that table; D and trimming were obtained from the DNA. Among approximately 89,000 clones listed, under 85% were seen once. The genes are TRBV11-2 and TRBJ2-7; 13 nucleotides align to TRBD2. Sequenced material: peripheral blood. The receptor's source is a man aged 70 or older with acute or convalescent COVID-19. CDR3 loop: CASSRTSGSSYEQYF. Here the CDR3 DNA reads TGTGCCAGCAGCCGGACTAGCGGGAGCTCCTACGAGCAGTACTTC.